This note documents a single TCR beta chain sequence. The source of the sample is a study of T-cell memory formation after mild COVID-19. Study-wide context: Across donors, TCR clusters were largely donor specific.

cDNA libraries for TCR alpha and TCR beta, carrying sample barcodes and UMIs, came from 5'RACE with constant-segment primers. One entry per CDR3 protein, called by TCRdb with MiXCR from the 5' RACE reads. The sample has about 400,000 distinct CDR3 sequences; roughly 26% are singletons. The CDR3 sequence is 14 residues long. Trimming removed 2 bases at V and 6 bases at J, with 10 bases between. Source material: PBMCs or a T cell subset sorted from them (not recorded which). The TCR comes from an adult woman who had mild COVID-19 (a few samples of this study predate the infection). Cell type and time point are not known. V gene TRBV12-3 or TRBV12-4 combines with J gene TRBJ2-2, with D perhaps matching TRBD1 (6 bases). The CDR3 DNA is TGTGCCAGCAGTTTACTGGGGGCCCCCGGGGAGCTGTTTTTT. Protein product: CASSLLGAPGELFF.